A single sample gave rise to the 6 T cell receptor beta chains below, sequenced in a study of T cell changes during pregnancy in multiple sclerosis. Sequenced by immunoSEQ multiplex PCR; TCRdb stores in-frame clones only, minus some. This table holds about 38,000 clones, roughly nine tenths found once. Sequencing used CD8+ T cells from peripheral blood mononuclear cells, obtained in the third trimester of pregnancy. These receptor sequences come from a female donor with multiple sclerosis, enrolled in a pregnancy study.

The chain links TRBV2 to TRBJ1-3, with D tentatively TRBD1 (5 bases). Germline V gene sequence: CDR1 SNHLY, CDR2 FYNNEI. CDR3 length: 14 residues. V lost 4 bases and J 8 bases, leaving 15 bases between the germline ends. In nucleotides, the CDR3 is TGTGCCAGCAGTGGGGCAGGGTCGAGTGACACCATATATTTT. It codes for CASSGAGSSDTIYF.

This sequence joins TRBV27 and TRBJ1-2; D is unresolved. This CDR3 has 14 residues. The V and J ends lost 1 base and 0 bases respectively, with 6 bases between them. Germline lookup yields CDR1 MNHEY and CDR2 SMNVEV (reference sequence). The DNA for the CDR3 is TGTGCCAGCAGTTTATATCCAGCTAACTATGGCTACACCTTC. The encoded protein is CASSLYPANYGYTF.

The chain uses TRBV4-3 and TRBJ2-3, with D maybe TRBD2 (5 bases). The length of the CDR3 is 17 residues. The germline CDR1 and CDR2 sequences are LGHNA and YSLEER. Trimming took off 10 bases at V and 2 bases at J, with 25 bases between the two ends. CDR3 sequence: CATKPGSRDLFTDTQYF. Written as DNA, the CDR3 is TGCGCCACCAAGCCGGGGAGCAGAGACCTCTTCACAGATACGCAGTATTTT.

The chain couples TRBV5-1 to TRBJ2-7; tentatively, D is TRBD2 (6 bases). V lost 1 base and J lost 6, with 17 bases in between. The CDR3 contains 15 residues. The V gene's germline CDR1 is SGHRS and CDR2 YFSETQ. CDR3 loop: CASSLLFGGASEQYF. CDR3 DNA sequence: TGCGCCAGCAGCTTGCTTTTCGGAGGGGCGTCCGAGCAGTACTTC.

CDR3 DNA sequence: TGTGCCACCAGCACAAGAAAAATGGCTGAGGATGAGCAGTTCTTC. This codes for CATSTRKMAEDEQFF. The chain links TRBV15 to TRBJ2-1; D is unclear. The CDR3 loop spans 15 amino acids. Looked up from germline, CDR1 is LNHNV and CDR2 is YYDKDF (reference sequence). V dropped 4 bases and J dropped 8 bases, with 18 bases sitting between them.

The J gene is TRBJ2-7, the V gene TRBV5-3, with 11 bases that match TRBD2. TRBV5-3 is annotated as an ORF whose role is uncertain. The CDR3 loop spans 18 amino acids. J lost 4 bases, V lost 0 bases, and 12 bases had no gene match. CDR3 nucleotides: TGTGCCAGAAGCTTGGCTAAACTAGCGGGAGATCTCTTTTACGAGCAGTACTTC. This encodes CARSLAKLAGDLFYEQYF.